This T cell receptor beta chain emerged from a study of T cells after somatic rescue of genetic block (TCRdb year 2020). Concerning the study at large: The study assessed how robust, over the long term, a T-cell system was when the system had developed through somatic rescue of a genetic block in T-cell development.

Concerning this clone: Its specific antigen is unknown. No much larger clone exists at a distance of one base, and base qualities are not known.

In the germline V gene, CDR1 corresponds to SGHDT and CDR2 to YYEEEE. Including the terminal cysteine and phenylalanine, the CDR3 comprises 14 residues. CDR3 DNA only is kept here, 42 bases in frame from base 1. Trimming removed 4 bases from V and 6 bases from J; the gene matches leave 3 bases unexplained. The library was prepared using the immunoSEQ multiplex PCR assay. TCRdb took this table from immuneACCESS and kept in-frame rearrangements with V and J called. Such tables lack part of the clones; where checked against another copy, unresolved V genes explain under half of the gap, and the rest is unexplained. This sample has roughly 92,000 clones in its table, and more than 80% of those were observed once. Jointly, the top ten make up roughly 1.7% of the sample.

This receptor was taken from a woman between 18 and 29 years old. This receptor chain uses TRBV5-6 and TRBJ2-2, with 10 central nucleotides matching TRBD2. The sample comprised peripheral blood mononuclear cells (PBMCs). Read as DNA, the sequence is TGTGCCAGCAGCCAGCGGGAGGGCCCCGGGGAGCTGTTTTTT. Its amino acids are CASSQREGPGELFF. The entire variable domain, with the stretches around the CDR3 drawn from the reference TRBV5-6 and TRBJ2-2 proteins, is DAGVTQSPTHLIKTRGQQVTLRCSPKSGHDTVSWYQQALGQGPQFIFQYYEEEERQRGNFPDRFSGHQFPNYSSELNVNALLLGDSALYLCASSQREGPGELFFGEGSRLTVL.